These 8 T cell receptor beta chains came from one sample sequenced in a study of T cells in Graves' hyperthyroidism and ophthalmopathy. Amplified regions were TCR beta CDR3 sequences from RNA transcripts. Initially, a first-round RT-PCR of the TCR CDR3 employed the HTBI primer set. MiXCR, run by TCRdb on the multiplex PCR reads, gives a single entry per CDR3 protein. The table records fewer than 350,000 distinct CDR3 sequences, 15% to 20% of them present only once. Input material: blood. The receptor source for this set is a middle-aged woman with Graves' ophthalmopathy.

The genes are TRBV28 and TRBJ1-5; 8 bases align to TRBD1. This CDR3 is 15 amino acids long. Unmatched junction bases numbered 4, after V lost 3 bases and J lost 3 bases. The germline V gene has CDR1 MDHEN and CDR2 SYDVKM. The CDR3 DNA follows: TGTGCCAGCAGTTTCGGGGGACAGGCCAATCAGCCCCAGCATTTT. Its translation: CASSFGGQANQPQHF.

The sample holds many counts of this clonotype. The chain is built from TRBV6-2 or TRBV6-3 and TRBJ2-7, with 7 nucleotides matching TRBD2. The CDR3 loop spans 16 amino acids. CDR1 and CDR2 (germline): MNHEY, SVGEGT. The trim removed 0 bases at V and 3 bases at J, leaving 8 bases unmatched. The CDR3 spells CASSYSMPGGDYEQYF. In nucleotides, the CDR3 is TGTGCCAGCAGTTACTCGATGCCGGGGGGTGACTACGAGCAGTACTTC.

The table lists this clonotype with a few counts. The chain combines TRBV7-2 with TRBJ2-5; 7 bases are a match to TRBD1. Per the germline V gene, CDR1 is SGHTA and CDR2 is FQGNSA. This CDR3 contains 16 residues. V lost 2 bases to trimming and J lost 5 bases; unmatched junction nucleotides: 11. The CDR3 sequence is CASSLRRQGGWETQYF. CDR3 nucleotides: TGTGCCAGCAGCTTAAGGCGTCAAGGGGGCTGGGAGACCCAGTACTTC.

V usage is TRBV29-1 and J usage is TRBJ2-7; TRBD1 matches 7 bases. Trimming at V came to 7 bases and at J to 2 bases, leaving 8 bases not matched to a gene. The CDR3 is made up of 13 amino acids. Germline-derived CDR1 and CDR2 are SQVTM and ANQGSEA. CDR3 loop: CSARQGVAYEQYF. DNA for the CDR3: TGCAGCGCACGACAGGGAGTAGCCTACGAGCAGTACTTC.

This clonotype was detected many times. Here the CDR3 reads CASSYRTGTHEPQHF. DNA of the CDR3: TGTGCCAGCAGTTACCGCACAGGGACCCATGAGCCCCAGCATTTT. The rearrangement links TRBV6-2 or TRBV6-3 to TRBJ1-5; D may be TRBD1 (6 bases). CDR3 length: 15 residues. The germline gives CDR1 MNHEY, CDR2 SVGEGT. V gave up 2 bases and J gave up 8 bases, with 16 bases separating them.

The rearrangement joins TRBV6-1 to TRBJ1-3; D remains ambiguous. This CDR3 spans 15 amino acids. V was shortened by 5 bases and J by 4 bases, with 15 bases between the two germline ends. Germline V gene data show CDR1 as MNHNS and CDR2 as SASEGT. In nucleotides, the CDR3 is TGTGCCAGCAGTCCAAGGTCGCCAGGCGGAAACACCATATATTTT. Translating gives CASSPRSPGGNTIYF.

This clonotype was detected many times. This rearrangement joins TRBV28 to TRBJ2-7, with 7 bases that match TRBD2. This CDR3 region has 13 residues. Germline values: CDR1 MDHEN, CDR2 SYDVKM. With V trimmed by 10 bases and J by 2 bases, 8 bases remained unmatched. The CDR3 nucleotides are TGTGCCATCTCCCCCCGGGAGGCCTACGAGCAGTACTTC. Its translation: CAISPREAYEQYF.

This clonotype was detected many times. The chain has TRBV28 and TRBJ1-2; 8 positions agree with TRBD1. The trim removed 6 bases at V and 4 bases at J, leaving 10 bases unmatched. Germline V CDR1 and CDR2: MDHEN, SYDVKM. The CDR3 extends over 15 amino acids. The CDR3 protein is CASRADRGRPYGYTF. The DNA for the CDR3 is TGTGCCAGCAGGGCCGACAGGGGAAGGCCCTATGGCTACACCTTC.